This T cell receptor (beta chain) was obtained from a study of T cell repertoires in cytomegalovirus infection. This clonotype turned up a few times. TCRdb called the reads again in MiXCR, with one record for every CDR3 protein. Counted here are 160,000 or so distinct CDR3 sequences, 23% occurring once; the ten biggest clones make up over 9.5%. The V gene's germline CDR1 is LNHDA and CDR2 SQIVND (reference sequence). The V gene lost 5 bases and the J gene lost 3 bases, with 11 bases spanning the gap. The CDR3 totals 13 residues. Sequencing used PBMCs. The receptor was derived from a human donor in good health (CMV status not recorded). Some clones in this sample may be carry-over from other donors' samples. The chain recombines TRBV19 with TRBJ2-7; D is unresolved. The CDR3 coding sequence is TGTGCCAGTAGTCCGGACGCGGACTACGAGCAGTACTTC. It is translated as CASSPDADYEQYF. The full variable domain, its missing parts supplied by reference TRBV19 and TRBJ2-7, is DGGITQSPKYLFRKEGQNVTLSCEQNLNHDAMYWYRQDPGQGLRLIYYSQIVNDFQKGDIAEGYSVSREKKESFPLTVTSAQKNPTAFYLCASSPDADYEQYFGPGTRLTVT.